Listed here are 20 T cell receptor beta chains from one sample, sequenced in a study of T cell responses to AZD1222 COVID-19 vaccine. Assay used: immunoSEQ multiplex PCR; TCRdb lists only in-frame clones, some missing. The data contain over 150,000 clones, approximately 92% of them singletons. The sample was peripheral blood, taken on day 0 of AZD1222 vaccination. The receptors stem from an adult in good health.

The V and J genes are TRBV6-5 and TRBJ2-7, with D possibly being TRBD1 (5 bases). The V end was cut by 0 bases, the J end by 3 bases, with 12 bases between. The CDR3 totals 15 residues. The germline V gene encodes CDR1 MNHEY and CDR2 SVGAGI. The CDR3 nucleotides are TGTGCCAGCAGTTACTCGGGGCAGAACGGCTACGAGCAGTACTTC. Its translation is CASSYSGQNGYEQYF.

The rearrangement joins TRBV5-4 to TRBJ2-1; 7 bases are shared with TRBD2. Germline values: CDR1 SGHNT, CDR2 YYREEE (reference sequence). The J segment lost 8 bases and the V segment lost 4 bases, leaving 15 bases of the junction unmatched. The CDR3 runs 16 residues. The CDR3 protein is CASSPPGPLAVDEQFF. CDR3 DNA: TGTGCCAGCAGCCCCCCGGGCCCGCTAGCGGTCGATGAGCAGTTCTTC.

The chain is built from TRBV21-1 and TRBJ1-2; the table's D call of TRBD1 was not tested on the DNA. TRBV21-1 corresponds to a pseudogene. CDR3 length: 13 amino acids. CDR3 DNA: TGTGCCAGCAGCGGGGACAGTTCCTATGGCTACACCTTC. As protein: CASSGDSSYGYTF.

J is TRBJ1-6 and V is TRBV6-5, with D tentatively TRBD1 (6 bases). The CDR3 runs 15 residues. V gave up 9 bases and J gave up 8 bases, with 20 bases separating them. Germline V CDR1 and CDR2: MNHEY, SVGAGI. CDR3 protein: CASRHGGAADSPLHF. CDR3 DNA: TGTGCCAGTAGACATGGGGGGGCAGCAGATTCACCCCTCCACTTT.

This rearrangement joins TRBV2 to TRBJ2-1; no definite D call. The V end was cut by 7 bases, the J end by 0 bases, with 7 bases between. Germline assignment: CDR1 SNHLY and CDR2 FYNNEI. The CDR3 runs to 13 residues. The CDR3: CASKRYSYNEQFF. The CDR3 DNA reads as TGTGCCAGCAAACGGTACTCCTACAATGAGCAGTTCTTC.

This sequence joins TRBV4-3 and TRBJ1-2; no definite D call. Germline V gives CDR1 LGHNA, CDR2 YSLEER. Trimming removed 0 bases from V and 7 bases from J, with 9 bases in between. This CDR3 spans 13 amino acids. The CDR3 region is CASSQDIFRGYTF. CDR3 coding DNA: TGCGCCAGCAGCCAAGATATTTTTCGTGGCTACACCTTC.

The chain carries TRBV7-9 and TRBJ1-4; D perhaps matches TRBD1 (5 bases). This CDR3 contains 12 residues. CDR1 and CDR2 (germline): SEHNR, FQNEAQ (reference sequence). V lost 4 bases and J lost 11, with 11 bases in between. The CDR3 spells CASSSDRGKLFF. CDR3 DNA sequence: TGTGCCAGCAGCTCCGACAGAGGCAAACTGTTTTTT.

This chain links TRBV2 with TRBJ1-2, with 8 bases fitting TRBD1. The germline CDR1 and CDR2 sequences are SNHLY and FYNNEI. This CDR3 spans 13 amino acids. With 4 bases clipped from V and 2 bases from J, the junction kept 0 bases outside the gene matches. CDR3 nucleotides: TGTGCCAGCAGTGGGACAGGGAACTATGGCTACACCTTC. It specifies CASSGTGNYGYTF.

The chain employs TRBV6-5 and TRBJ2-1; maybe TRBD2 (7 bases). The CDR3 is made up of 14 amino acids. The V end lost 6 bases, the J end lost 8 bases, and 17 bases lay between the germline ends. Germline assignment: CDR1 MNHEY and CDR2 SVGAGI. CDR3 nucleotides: TGTGCCAGCAGGAGAGGGGGGGGGCCCGATGAGCAGTTCTTC. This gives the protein CASRRGGGPDEQFF.

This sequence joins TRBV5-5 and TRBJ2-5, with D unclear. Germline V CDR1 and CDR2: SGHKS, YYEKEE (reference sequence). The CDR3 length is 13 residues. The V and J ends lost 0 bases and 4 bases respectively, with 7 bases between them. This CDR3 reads CASSLAAVETQYF. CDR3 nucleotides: TGTGCCAGCAGCTTGGCGGCAGTAGAGACCCAGTACTTC.

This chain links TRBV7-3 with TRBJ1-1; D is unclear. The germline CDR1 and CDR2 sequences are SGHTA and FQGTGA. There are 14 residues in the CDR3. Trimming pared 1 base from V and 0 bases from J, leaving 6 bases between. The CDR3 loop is CASSLSGMNTEAFF. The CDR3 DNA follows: TGTGCCAGCAGCTTAAGCGGCATGAACACTGAAGCTTTCTTT.

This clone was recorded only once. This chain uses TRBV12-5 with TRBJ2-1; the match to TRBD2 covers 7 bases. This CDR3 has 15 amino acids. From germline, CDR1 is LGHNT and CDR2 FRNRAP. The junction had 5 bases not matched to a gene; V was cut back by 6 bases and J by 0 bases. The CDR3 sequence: CASGLGGSSYNEQFF. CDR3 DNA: TGTGCTAGTGGCCTCGGGGGGAGCTCCTACAATGAGCAGTTCTTC.

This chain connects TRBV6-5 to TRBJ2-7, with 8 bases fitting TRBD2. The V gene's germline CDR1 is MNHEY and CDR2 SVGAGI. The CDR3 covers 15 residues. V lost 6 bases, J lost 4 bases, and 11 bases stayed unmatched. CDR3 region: CASRPGDSGNYEQYF. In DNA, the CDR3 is TGTGCCAGCAGACCTGGAGATAGCGGGAATTACGAGCAGTACTTC.

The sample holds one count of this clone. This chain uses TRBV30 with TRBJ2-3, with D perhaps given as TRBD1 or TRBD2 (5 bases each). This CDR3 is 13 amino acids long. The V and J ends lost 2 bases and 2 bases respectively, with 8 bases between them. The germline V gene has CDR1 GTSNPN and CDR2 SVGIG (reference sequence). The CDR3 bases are TGTGCCTGGAGTAGGGACCTCACAGATACGCAGTATTTT. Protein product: CAWSRDLTDTQYF.

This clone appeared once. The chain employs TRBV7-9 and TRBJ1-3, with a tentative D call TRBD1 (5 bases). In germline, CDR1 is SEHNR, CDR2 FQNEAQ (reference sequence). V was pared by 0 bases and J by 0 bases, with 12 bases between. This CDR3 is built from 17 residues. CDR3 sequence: CASSLARTQLSGNTIYF. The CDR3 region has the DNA TGTGCCAGCAGCTTAGCCCGGACACAACTCTCTGGAAACACCATATATTTT.

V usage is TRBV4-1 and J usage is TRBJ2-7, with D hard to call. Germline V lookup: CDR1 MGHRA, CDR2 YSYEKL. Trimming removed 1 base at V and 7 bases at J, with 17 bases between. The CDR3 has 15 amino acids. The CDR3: CASSQAIRTSREQYF. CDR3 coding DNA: TGCGCCAGCAGCCAAGCCATCCGAACATCGAGGGAGCAGTACTTC.

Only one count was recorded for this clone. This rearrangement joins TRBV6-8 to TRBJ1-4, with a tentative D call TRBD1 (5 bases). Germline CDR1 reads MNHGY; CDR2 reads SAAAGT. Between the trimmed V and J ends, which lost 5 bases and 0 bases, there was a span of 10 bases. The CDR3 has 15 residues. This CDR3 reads CASSQGLATNEKLFF. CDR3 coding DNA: TGTGCCAGCAGTCAGGGACTTGCAACTAATGAAAAACTGTTTTTT.

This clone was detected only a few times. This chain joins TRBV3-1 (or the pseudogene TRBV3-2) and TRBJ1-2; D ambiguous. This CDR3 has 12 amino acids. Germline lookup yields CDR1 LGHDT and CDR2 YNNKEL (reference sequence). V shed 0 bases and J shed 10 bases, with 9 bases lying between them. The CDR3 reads CASSQDRRHYTF. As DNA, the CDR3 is TGTGCCAGCAGCCAAGACAGGCGCCACTACACCTTC.

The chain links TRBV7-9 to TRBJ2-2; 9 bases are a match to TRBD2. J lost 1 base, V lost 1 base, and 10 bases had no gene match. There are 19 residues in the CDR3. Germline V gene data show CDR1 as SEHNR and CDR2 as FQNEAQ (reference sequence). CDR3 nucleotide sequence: TGTGCCAGCAGCTTAGGGGCGGTAGCGGGGGCCCAGAACACCGGGGAGCTGTTTTTT. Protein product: CASSLGAVAGAQNTGELFF.

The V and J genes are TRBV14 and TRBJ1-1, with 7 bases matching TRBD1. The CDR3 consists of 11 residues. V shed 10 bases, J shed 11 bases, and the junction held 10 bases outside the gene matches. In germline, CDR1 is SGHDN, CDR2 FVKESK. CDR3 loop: CATGLQGPAFF. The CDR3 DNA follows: TGTGCCACTGGGCTACAGGGGCCGGCTTTCTTT.